One and the same sample provided the 31 T cell receptor beta chains below, sequenced in a study of CD8+CD57+ T cells in acquired aplastic anemia. CDR3 and TCR beta VDJ profiling relied on genomic DNA as the template. One entry per CDR3 protein, called by TCRdb with MiXCR from the reads. The sample lists some 130,000 distinct CDR3 sequences; about half were seen once. Specimen: sorted CD4+, CD8+, or CD8+CD57+ T cells (not recorded which) from PBMCs. Source of these receptors: a human donor in good health, serving as a control.

This clonotype was seen repeatedly, ten times or more. The chain joins TRBV2 to TRBJ1-3; 9 nucleotides agree with TRBD1. In germline, CDR1 is SNHLY, CDR2 FYNNEI. This CDR3 has 14 amino acids. Germline trimming cut 5 bases from V and 4 bases from J; bases unmatched to any gene: 3. CDR3 coding DNA: TGTGCCAGCAGTCCCGGGACAGGGGGAAACACCATATATTTT. Translation gives CASSPGTGGNTIYF. Full variable domain (missing parts from reference TRBV2 and TRBJ1-3): EPEVTQTPSHQVTQMGQEVILRCVPISNHLYFYWYRQILGQKVEFLVSFYNNEISEKSEIFDDQFSVERPDGSNFTLKIRSTKLEDSAMYFCASSPGTGGNTIYFGEGSWLTVV.

The gene calls are TRBV20-1 and TRBJ2-7; TRBD2 matches at 13 bases. Germline V lookup: CDR1 DFQATT, CDR2 SNEGSKA (reference sequence). V lost 6 bases, J lost 7 bases, and 6 bases stayed unmatched. The CDR3 runs 13 residues. The CDR3 is CSAGLAGAGEQYF. CDR3 DNA sequence: TGCAGTGCCGGACTAGCGGGGGCAGGGGAGCAGTACTTC.

Note on this clonotype: This likely comes from a read error, as the CDR3 has no conserved phenylalanine or tryptophan at its end. The V and J genes are TRBV19 and TRBJ1-6; 8 nucleotides line up with TRBD1. CDR1 is LNHDA and CDR2 is SQIVND in the germline V gene (reference sequence). V gave up 8 bases and J gave up 11 bases; unmatched junction bases: 11. CDR3 length equals 14 residues. The CDR3 region is CASGRDRINPPLHL. The DNA for the CDR3 is TGTGCCAGTGGTCGGGACAGGATAAATCCACCCCTCCACCTT.

This clonotype was found many times. This chain joins TRBV6-1 and TRBJ2-3, with a tentative D call TRBD2 (5 bases). Between the trimmed V and J ends, which lost 2 bases and 0 bases, there was a span of 9 bases. The germline gives CDR1 MNHNS, CDR2 SASEGT. The CDR3 sequence is 15 residues long. CDR3 bases: TGTGCCAGCAGTGAACTCGGCGGGAGCACAGATACGCAGTATTTT. The encoded protein is CASSELGGSTDTQYF.

The table lists this clonotype with a count of one. The CDR3 region has the DNA TGTGCCAGTAGTATTCGGGGCAGGGGTGACTACGAGCAGTACTTC. Its translation: CASSIRGRGDYEQYF. The chain carries TRBV19 and TRBJ2-7; maybe TRBD1 (6 bases). The CDR3 length is 15 residues. With 3 bases removed from V and 3 bases from J, the gap between germline ends came to 15 bases. The germline gives CDR1 LNHDA, CDR2 SQIVND (reference sequence).

The DNA for the CDR3 is TGTGCCAGCAGCGTATCGGGCTACTATAATTCACCCCTCCACTTT. Its translation is CASSVSGYYNSPLHF. The V call is TRBV9, the J call TRBJ1-6; the D is unclear. This CDR3 comprises 15 residues. The V and J ends lost 1 base and 3 bases respectively, with 8 bases between them. CDR1 and CDR2 from the germline V gene are SGDLS and YYNGEE.

This clonotype appeared many times. The chain employs TRBV7-2 and TRBJ1-1; D call uncertain. CDR1 is SGHTA and CDR2 is FQGNSA in the germline V gene. The germline V and J ends were trimmed by 2 bases and 5 bases, with 6 bases remaining between them. The CDR3 is made up of 12 amino acids. The CDR3, as DNA: TGTGCCAGCAGCTTAAGACTGACTGAAGCTTTCTTT. Protein: CASSLRLTEAFF.

This clonotype was observed at least ten times. This sequence joins TRBV20-1 and TRBJ2-5, with D perhaps TRBD2 (6 bases). The length of the CDR3 is 13 residues. The V end lost 3 bases, the J end lost 1 base, and 9 bases lay between the germline ends. Germline V gene data show CDR1 as DFQATT and CDR2 as SNEGSKA (reference sequence). CDR3 sequence: CSASVAVQETQYF. The CDR3 DNA reads as TGCAGTGCTAGCGTAGCGGTCCAAGAGACCCAGTACTTC.

In its sample, this clonotype was seen many times. The rearrangement uses TRBV5-1 and TRBJ1-6; D is unclear. Between the trimmed V and J ends, which lost 5 bases and 0 bases, there was a span of 12 bases. In germline, CDR1 is SGHRS, CDR2 YFSETQ. CDR3 size: 16 residues. CDR3 in amino acids: CASRARGSSYNSPLHF. In nucleotides, the CDR3 is TGCGCCAGCAGGGCCCGGGGAAGCTCCTATAATTCACCCCTCCACTTT.

This clonotype was recorded a few times. This sequence joins TRBV7-2 and TRBJ1-2, with a weak D call TRBD1 (5 bases). In germline, CDR1 is SGHTA, CDR2 FQGNSA. Trimming pared 5 bases from V and 4 bases from J, leaving 17 bases between. This CDR3 contains 15 residues. DNA of the CDR3: TGTGCCAGCAGCACTATCGGGGGGGACGGCTATGGCTACACCTTC. It encodes CASSTIGGDGYGYTF.

This clonotype was seen many times. CDR3 region: CAISGGLAGGDDTQYF. CDR3 in DNA: TGTGCCATCAGCGGGGGACTAGCGGGGGGGGACGATACGCAGTATTTT. The chain has TRBV10-3 and TRBJ2-3; TRBD2 matches at 16 bases. Germline assignment: CDR1 ENHRY and CDR2 SYGVKD. This CDR3 spans 16 amino acids. With V trimmed by 6 bases and J by 6 bases, 6 bases remained unmatched.

The genes are TRBV29-1 and TRBJ1-2; possibly TRBD1 for D (6 bases). With 7 bases removed from V and 2 bases from J, the gap between germline ends came to 17 bases. This CDR3 is built from 14 residues. CDR1 and CDR2 (germline): SQVTM, ANQGSEA. The CDR3 DNA reads TGCAGCGCGGGAGCGGGGGCGCGGAACTATGGCTACACCTTC. This codes for CSAGAGARNYGYTF.

This clonotype was observed a single time. One end of the junction varies from germline; a read error may be responsible. The rearrangement uses TRBV7-7 and TRBJ1-1; D is unclear. Germline V gene data show CDR1 as SSHAT and CDR2 as FNYEAQ (reference sequence). This CDR3 is 13 amino acids long. For the CDR3, the DNA is TGTGCTAGCAGCTCACGGCCGAACACTGAAGCTTTCTTT. It specifies CASSSRPNTEAFF.

Ten or more counts support this clonotype. This chain joins TRBV7-9 and TRBJ2-7; TRBD1 agrees at 11 bases. V was pared by 5 bases and J by 6 bases, with 6 bases of the junction left unmatched. The CDR3 has 14 amino acids. The germline V gene encodes CDR1 SEHNR and CDR2 FQNEAQ (reference sequence). The CDR3 loop is CASSIGQGALEQYF. The CDR3 DNA reads as TGTGCCAGCAGCATCGGACAGGGGGCTCTCGAGCAGTACTTC.

The chain recombines TRBV18 with TRBJ1-1; maybe TRBD1 (5 bases). With 8 bases removed from V and 0 bases from J, the gap between germline ends came to 16 bases. The CDR3 consists of 15 residues. Germline CDR1 reads KGHSH; CDR2 reads LQKENI. CDR3 region: CASPIPGGMNTEAFF. The CDR3 nucleotides are TGTGCCAGCCCAATACCGGGGGGTATGAACACTGAAGCTTTCTTT.

This clonotype was counted only a few times. Sequence at one end of the junction differs from germline and may be a read error. This chain connects TRBV5-1 to TRBJ2-1; D gene unclear. The CDR3 totals 15 residues. CDR1 is SGHRS and CDR2 is YFSETQ in the germline V gene. The CDR3 nucleotides are TGCGCCAGCAGCTTGACCCAAAATCGATACGATGAGCAGTCCTTC. The encoded protein is CASSLTQNRYDEQSF.

Turning to this clonotype: One end of the junction varies from germline; a read error may be responsible. The V and J genes are TRBV19 and TRBJ2-5; a weak D match, TRBD2 (6 bases). The CDR3 contains 12 residues. CDR1 and CDR2 (germline): LNHDA, SQIVND (reference sequence). The CDR3 loop reads CASSIGGETQCF. CDR3 coding DNA: TGTGCCAGTAGTATCGGAGGGGAGACCCAGTGCTTC.

This clonotype was detected ten times or more. The V and J genes are TRBV6-6 and TRBJ2-5; D remains unclear. There are 13 residues in the CDR3. CDR1 and CDR2 (germline): MNHNY, SVGAGI (reference sequence). V was clipped by 2 bases and J by 4 bases, with 8 bases between them. The CDR3 is CASSYRDGETQYF. As DNA, the CDR3 is TGTGCCAGCAGTTACAGGGATGGAGAGACCCAGTACTTC.

V usage is TRBV20-1 and J usage is TRBJ1-2; a possible D gene is TRBD1 (5 bases). Germline CDR1 DFQATT, CDR2 SNEGSKA (reference sequence). The CDR3 covers 11 residues. The V end was cut by 1 base, the J end by 13 bases, with 13 bases between. CDR3 amino acids: CSARGRDSTTF. The DNA for the CDR3 is TGCAGTGCTAGAGGGAGGGACTCCACCACCTTC.

This clonotype has ten or more counts. This chain joins TRBV24-1 and TRBJ2-1; 8 bases line up with TRBD2. CDR1 is KGHDR and CDR2 is SFDVKD in the germline V gene. The junction had 3 bases not matched to a gene; V was cut back by 4 bases and J by 2 bases. This CDR3 is built from 15 residues. CDR3 in DNA: TGTGCCACCAGTGACCAGCGGGGGACCTACAATGAGCAGTTCTTC. Translating it yields CATSDQRGTYNEQFF.

V and J are TRBV5-1 and TRBJ2-7; no firm D call. This CDR3 spans 13 amino acids. Germline-derived CDR1 and CDR2 are SGHRS and YFSETQ. Between the trimmed V and J ends, which lost 4 bases and 6 bases, there was a span of 14 bases. Written as DNA, the CDR3 is TGCGCCAGCAGCCCCTACCTGAGGACCGAGCAGTACTTC. It is translated as CASSPYLRTEQYF.

With respect to this clonotype: This may be a read error, as it is one base from a much larger clone. The chain couples TRBV6-5 to TRBJ1-5; TRBD1 might be the D (5 bases). The germline CDR1 and CDR2 sequences are MNHEY and SVGAGI. This CDR3 has 14 amino acids. CDR3 loop: CPSSYAGISQPQHF. For the CDR3, the DNA is TGTCCCAGCAGTTACGCAGGGATAAGTCAGCCCCAGCATTTT.

For this clonotype: A junction end diverges from the germline sequence, so it may reflect a read error. The chain recombines TRBV7-3 with TRBJ2-2; D not certain. Germline assignment: CDR1 SGHTA and CDR2 FQGTGA. The CDR3 runs 13 residues. CDR3 in DNA: TGCGCCAGCAGCCCTAGGGTATCCGGGGAGCTGTTTTTT. Its protein product is CASSPRVSGELFF.

This clonotype was counted ten times or more. This sequence joins TRBV7-2 and TRBJ1-6; D gene uncertain. The CDR3 is 13 amino acids. Between the trimmed V and J ends, which lost 5 bases and 2 bases, there was a span of 4 bases. Germline-derived CDR1 and CDR2 are SGHTA and FQGNSA. The CDR3: CASSLTYNSPLHF. The CDR3 DNA is TGTGCCAGCAGCCTAACCTATAATTCACCCCTCCACTTT.

This clonotype has a count of ten or more. The chain recombines TRBV28 with TRBJ1-5, with D perhaps matching TRBD1 (6 bases). The CDR3 runs 17 residues. The V gene lost 7 bases and the J gene lost 10 bases, with 29 bases spanning the gap. Germline CDR1 MDHEN, CDR2 SYDVKM. CDR3 protein: CASNGPSAGDTSFPQHF. The CDR3, as DNA: TGTGCCAGCAACGGACCGTCAGCGGGGGACACCTCGTTTCCCCAGCATTTT.

The genes are TRBV6-1 and TRBJ2-7, with TRBD1 identical over 9 bases. From germline, CDR1 is MNHNS and CDR2 SASEGT. The J segment lost 4 bases and the V segment lost 6 bases, leaving 10 bases of the junction unmatched. The CDR3 is made up of 15 amino acids. The DNA for the CDR3 is TGTGCCAGCAGGGCCGGGACAGGGCAGAGTTACGAGCAGTACTTC. Protein sequence: CASRAGTGQSYEQYF.

The chain employs TRBV7-6 and TRBJ1-2, with D perhaps TRBD1 (5 bases). This CDR3 is built from 14 residues. The V end lost 4 bases, the J end lost 7 bases, and 16 bases lay between the germline ends. Germline CDR1 SGHVS, CDR2 FNYEAQ. CDR3 in amino acids: CASSSGTEASGYTF. The DNA of the CDR3 is TGTGCCAGCAGCTCTGGGACCGAGGCATCTGGCTACACCTTC.

This clonotype was seen at least ten times. The rearrangement links TRBV4-3 to TRBJ1-2, with D tentatively TRBD1 (6 bases). This CDR3 region has 13 residues. Trimming removed 3 bases at V and 4 bases at J, with 9 bases between. Germline V CDR1 and CDR2: LGHNA, YSLEER. The CDR3 is CASSQIQGYGYTF. Written as DNA, the CDR3 is TGCGCCAGCAGCCAGATACAGGGCTATGGCTACACCTTC.

This clonotype has ten or more counts. The rearrangement links TRBV3-1 to TRBJ2-6; no clear D. The CDR3 sequence is 13 residues long. Germline V lookup: CDR1 LGHDT, CDR2 YNNKEL (reference sequence). Trimming pared 1 base from V and 4 bases from J, leaving 2 bases between. The CDR3 DNA follows: TGTGCCAGCAGCCAAGGGGGGGCCAACGTCCTGACTTTC. Translation: CASSQGGANVLTF.

Ten or more counts support this clonotype. The V call is TRBV12-3 or TRBV12-4, the J call TRBJ2-1; TRBD2 matches at 11 bases. Germline trimming cut 10 bases from V and 7 bases from J; bases unmatched to any gene: 9. The CDR3 has 14 amino acids. CDR3 residues: CATLSSGGPNEQFF. The CDR3 coding sequence is TGTGCCACCCTATCTAGCGGGGGGCCAAATGAGCAGTTCTTC.

This clonotype was detected ten times or more. This sequence joins TRBV11-3 and TRBJ2-5; D ambiguous. The CDR3 extends over 12 amino acids. V lost 5 bases and J lost 5, with 9 bases in between. From germline, CDR1 is SGHNT and CDR2 YENEEA. DNA of the CDR3: TGTGCCAGCAGCCGAAGGGCGGAGACCCAGTACTTC. This encodes CASSRRAETQYF.